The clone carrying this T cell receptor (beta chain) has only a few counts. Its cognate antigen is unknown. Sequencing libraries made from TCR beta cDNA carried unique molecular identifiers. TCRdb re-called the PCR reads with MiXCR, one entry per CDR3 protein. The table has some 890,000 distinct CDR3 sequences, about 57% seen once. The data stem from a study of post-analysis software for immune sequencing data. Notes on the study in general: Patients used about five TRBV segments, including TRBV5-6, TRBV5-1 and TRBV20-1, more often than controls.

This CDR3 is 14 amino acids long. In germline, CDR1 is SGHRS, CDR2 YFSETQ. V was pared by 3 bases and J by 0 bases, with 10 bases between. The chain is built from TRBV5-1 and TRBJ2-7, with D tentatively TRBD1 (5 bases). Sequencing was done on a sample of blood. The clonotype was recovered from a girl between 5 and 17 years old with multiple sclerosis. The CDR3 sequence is CASSWRQPSYEQYF. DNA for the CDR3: TGCGCCAGCAGCTGGAGACAGCCCTCCTACGAGCAGTACTTC. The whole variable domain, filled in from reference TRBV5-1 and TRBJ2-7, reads KAGVTQTPRYLIKTRGQQVTLSCSPISGHRSVSWYQQTPGQGLQFLFEYFSETQRNKGNFPGRFSGRQFSNSRSEMNVSTLELGDSALYLCASSWRQPSYEQYFGPGTRLTVT.